This T cell receptor beta chain stems from a study of T cell repertoires in urothelial bladder cancer (dated by TCRdb to about 2019). About the study as a whole: Of the roughly 12 resected lesions, three were clinically staged as cT0, three as cTa, three as cT1 and three as cT2 or greater. Twelve patients who had bladder lesions and were undergoing transurethral resection were prospectively identified. Around twelve resected bladder lesions, made up of urothelial carcinoma (UC+) and benign (UC-) specimens, were studied. TCR repertoire clonality in bladder tumors was compared with TCR repertoire clonality in benign bladder inflammation. General study outcomes and caveats: A single T-cell clone reached up to 17% of infiltrating lymphocytes in carcinoma specimens, compared with approximately 1.9% in benign specimens. Carcinoma specimens had a median tumor infiltrating lymphocyte percentage of around 2%, while benign specimens had a median of around 13%. Urothelial carcinoma specimens had fewer T cells than benign specimens, with medians of roughly 5,600 and 26,000.

To note about this clone: Its binding antigen is unknown. Nothing much larger sits one base from this clone, and base qualities are not available.

Bladder lesion specimens were obtained at transurethral resection and were stored at -80C. DNA was isolated from the bladder specimens obtained at transurethral resection. The immunoSEQ assay was used to sequence the CDR3 region of the TCR beta chain. In the source study's methods: For every specimen, the T-cell fraction, clonal dominance and maximum TCR clone frequency were calculated. The source is immuneACCESS, and TCRdb retained only in-frame sequences with V and J called. Part of the clones is not carried over; for the studies checked, unresolved V genes explain less than half of this, and the remainder is unexplained. The V and J calls and clone size are taken from that table; D and trimming were inferred from the DNA. This sample is represented by about 13,000 clones; 60% to 70% of them were singletons. The ten top clones hold approximately 8.9% of the sample. The junction carries 19 bases between V and J, which are trimmed by 1 base and 4 bases respectively. According to the germline V gene, CDR1 reads SGHDN and CDR2 reads FVKESK. The CDR3 sequence holds 17 residues, the cysteine and phenylalanine included. Only the CDR3 part of the read is kept: 51 bases, read in frame from the first base.

The chain employs TRBV14 and TRBJ1-1, with a weak D call of TRBD1 (6 bases match). Material for sequencing was tumor-infiltrating cells from bladder cancer. The sequence was obtained from a human donor with urothelial carcinoma. CDR3 region: CASSQGRVRGSGTEAFF. Read as DNA, the sequence is TGTGCCAGCAGCCAAGGAAGAGTAAGGGGGTCGGGCACTGAAGCTTTCTTT.